The 5 T cell receptor beta chains reported below all come from one sample, sequenced in a study of T cells after yellow fever vaccination. MiXCR, run by TCRdb on the 5' RACE reads, gives a single entry per CDR3 protein. The sample lists 450,000 to 550,000 distinct CDR3 sequences, over 15% occurring once. The source material was PBMCs, sampled 15 days after the yellow fever booster vaccination. Receptor source: a man under 40 who received the YFV17D yellow fever vaccine.

The V call is TRBV6-2 or TRBV6-3, the J call TRBJ1-5; TRBD1 matches at 9 bases. CDR3 size: 16 residues. The germline CDR1 and CDR2 sequences are MNHEY and SVGEGT. J lost 2 bases, V lost 2 bases, and 4 bases had no gene match. CDR3 protein: CASSYTGGYRNQPQHF. The CDR3 coding sequence is TGTGCCAGCAGTTACACAGGGGGCTATCGCAATCAGCCCCAGCATTTT.

The chain couples TRBV10-3 to TRBJ1-2; D is perhaps TRBD1 (6 bases). Trimming left V 4 bases short and J 7 bases short, with 10 bases between. The CDR3 covers 12 residues. Germline V lookup: CDR1 ENHRY, CDR2 SYGVKD. CDR3 sequence reads: CAISAAGVGYTF. The CDR3 DNA follows: TGTGCCATCAGTGCTGCAGGGGTTGGCTACACCTTC.

This clonotype was counted between two and nine times. Here the CDR3 DNA reads TGTGCCAGCAGCTTAGAATGGAGTGGACGCTACACCTTC. Amino acid sequence: CASSLEWSGRYTF. The rearrangement joins TRBV7-8 to TRBJ1-2; unclear D gene. Per the germline V gene, CDR1 is SGHVS and CDR2 is FQNEAQ. V lost 1 base to trimming and J lost 9 bases, with 12 bases between them. CDR3 length: 13 amino acids.

J is TRBJ1-1 and V is TRBV19; weak D call: TRBD1 (5 bases). Per the germline V gene, CDR1 is LNHDA and CDR2 is SQIVND (reference sequence). CDR3 length equals 14 residues. The V end was cut by 1 base, the J end by 5 bases, with 11 bases between. The CDR3 nucleotides are TGTGCCAGTAGTATAGCCCAGGGTTTGACTGAAGCTTTCTTT. This encodes CASSIAQGLTEAFF.

The rearrangement joins TRBV30 to TRBJ2-3, with no clear D. Per germline, CDR1 GTSNPN and CDR2 SVGIG (reference sequence). The ends were cut back, 2 bases at V and 0 bases at J, with 9 bases in the middle. The CDR3 loop spans 14 amino acids. The CDR3 sequence: CAWSKASSTDTQYF. CDR3 DNA: TGTGCCTGGAGTAAAGCCTCTAGCACAGATACGCAGTATTTT. The full variable domain, its missing parts supplied by reference TRBV30 and TRBJ2-3, is SQTIHQWPATLVQPVGSPLSLECTVEGTSNPNLYWYRQAAGRGLQLLFYSVGIGQISSEVPQNLSASRPQDRQFILSSKKLLLSDSGFYLCAWSKASSTDTQYFGPGTRLTVL.